This T cell receptor (beta chain) stems from a study of blood T cell repertoires in COVID-19. Study-level background: Acute and convalescent COVID-19 specimens originated in the United States, Italy and Spain. The analysed material was cDNA or gDNA that came from T cells, B-cell-depleted T cells, or PBMCs.

The table came from immunoSEQ multiplex PCR; TCRdb's copy has only in-frame clones and leaves some out. Of about 45,000 clones listed, about 83% are singletons. Sequences were obtained from peripheral blood. The clonotype was recovered from a man older than 75 in a cohort sampled during active COVID-19.

CDR3 coding DNA: TGTGCCAGCTCACCACCCAGCGGGAGAGGAGATACGCAGTATTTT. Protein sequence: CASSPPSGRGDTQYF. This chain uses TRBV18 with TRBJ2-3; 8 positions match TRBD2. V dropped 0 bases and J dropped 5; count of bases not matched to a gene: 4. Germline CDR1 KGHSH, CDR2 LQKENI. This CDR3 is 15 amino acids long.